The present entry profiles one T cell receptor beta chain with its context. These data are taken from a study of immune evolution from preneoplasia to lung adenocarcinoma. Clones were sequenced by immunoSEQ multiplex PCR, and TCRdb holds only the in-frame ones, with some missing. The sample includes 20,000 to 25,000 clones, 60% to 80% of them seen just once. The CDR3 extends over 14 amino acids. The V and J ends lost 3 bases and 9 bases respectively, with 15 bases between them. Germline V lookup: CDR1 SGHVS, CDR2 FQNEAQ. The rearrangement uses TRBV7-8 and TRBJ2-1, with TRBD2 as a possible D gene (5 bases). The sample consisted of FFPE invasive lung adenocarcinoma tissue. The TCR originated in a person in their sixties with lung adenocarcinoma. The CDR3 sequence: CASSFTDSSSEQFF. CDR3 DNA: TGTGCCAGCAGCTTTACGGACTCAAGTTCTGAGCAGTTCTTC.